Below, 29 T cell receptor beta chains from the same sample are listed, as sequenced in a study of T-cell memory formation after mild COVID-19 (dated by TCRdb to the early 2020s). Libraries were made using 5' RACE. Sequencer: Illumina NovaSeq 6000. TCRdb applied fastp at Q25 and MiXCR to the public reads, then kept only in-frame beta chains. A single entry per CDR3 protein holds the most common genes and DNA from its merged rows. The sample includes 250,000 to 300,000 distinct CDR3 sequences, with 15% to 20% observed a single time. Roughly 22% of the sample rests with the top ten. Sequencing was performed on PBMCs or a T cell subset sorted from them (not recorded which). Receptor source: a man younger than 35 who had mild COVID-19 (a few samples of this study predate the infection). The sample titles of this study are shuffled in the database, so cell type and time point are left out; the donor was told from shared clones.

This clonotype appeared a few times. V and J are TRBV4-1 and TRBJ2-7; possible D gene TRBD1, 6 bases. Trimming left V 0 bases short and J 4 bases short, with 10 bases between. The CDR3 consists of 14 residues. Germline V gives CDR1 MGHRA, CDR2 YSYEKL. CDR3 protein: CASSQDPGAYEQYF. In DNA, the CDR3 is TGCGCCAGCAGCCAAGATCCAGGGGCGTACGAGCAGTACTTC.

This clonotype was seen a few times. This chain uses TRBV6-2 or TRBV6-3 with TRBJ2-5; D is unresolved. The CDR3 extends over 11 amino acids. The germline gives CDR1 MNHEY, CDR2 SVGEGT. Trimming left V 6 bases short and J 5 bases short, with 7 bases between. Here the CDR3 reads CASRTWETQYF. The CDR3 nucleotides are TGTGCCAGCAGGACGTGGGAGACCCAGTACTTC.

In this sample, this clonotype turned up a few times. The gene calls are TRBV20-1 and TRBJ1-5; 10 nucleotides agree with TRBD1. The ends lost 4 bases at V and 3 bases at J; junction bases unmatched: 6. Per germline, CDR1 DFQATT and CDR2 SNEGSKA (reference sequence). This CDR3 is 15 amino acids long. CDR3 DNA sequence: TGCAGTGCTACCCGACAGGGGGCGATCAATCAGCCCCAGCATTTT. Protein product: CSATRQGAINQPQHF.

This clonotype was seen ten or more times. The V and J genes are TRBV7-3 and TRBJ1-6; TRBD1 matches 8 bases. There are 14 residues in the CDR3. J was trimmed by 9 bases and V by 9 bases; bases with no gene match: 10. The germline V gene has CDR1 SGHTA and CDR2 FQGTGA. The CDR3 loop reads CASAEQGVTSPLHF. The CDR3, as DNA: TGTGCCAGTGCAGAACAGGGGGTCACTTCACCCCTCCACTTT.

The chain is built from TRBV12-3 or TRBV12-4 and TRBJ1-5; 8 bases agree with TRBD1. The ends lost 5 bases at V and 4 bases at J; junction bases unmatched: 4. There are 14 residues in the CDR3. The DNA of the CDR3 is TGTGCCAGCAGTCTGGACAGGGTTAATCAGCCCCAGCATTTT. It yields the protein CASSLDRVNQPQHF.

The chain joins TRBV5-1 to TRBJ1-6; tentatively, D is TRBD1 (5 bases). In germline, CDR1 is SGHRS, CDR2 YFSETQ. The CDR3 loop spans 18 amino acids. V dropped 4 bases and J dropped 0 bases, with 17 bases sitting between them. Written as DNA, the CDR3 is TGCGCCAGCAGCGCCGGGGGGACCGGAGGCTCCTATAATTCACCCCTCCACTTT. Translated, it gives CASSAGGTGGSYNSPLHF.

In this sample, this clonotype turned up many times. The chain joins TRBV27 to TRBJ2-1; perhaps TRBD2 as D (5 bases). V lost 5 bases, J lost 6 bases, and 23 bases lay in between. Per germline, CDR1 MNHEY and CDR2 SMNVEV (reference sequence). The CDR3 length is 17 residues. For the CDR3, the DNA is TGTGCCAGCAGTCAGAGACCCCGGGGTGTCCCCCTCAATGAGCAGTTCTTC. Protein: CASSQRPRGVPLNEQFF.

The sample holds many counts of this clonotype. This sequence joins TRBV7-2 and TRBJ2-1, with TRBD1 matching over 7 bases. Trimming removed 0 bases from V and 2 bases from J; junction bases left unmatched: 1. This CDR3 is built from 15 residues. Germline CDR1 and CDR2: SGHTA and FQGNSA. The CDR3 sequence is CASSLAGTAYNEQFF. As DNA, the CDR3 is TGTGCCAGCAGCTTAGCCGGGACAGCCTACAATGAGCAGTTCTTC.

The rearrangement uses TRBV4-2 and TRBJ1-1; D remains unclear. The CDR3 is 14 amino acids. V was pared by 4 bases and J by 0 bases, with 9 bases between. Germline V gene lookup returns CDR1 LGHNA and CDR2 YNFKEQ. The DNA of the CDR3 is TGTGCCAGCAGCCCCTCAACACTGAACACTGAAGCTTTCTTT. This gives the protein CASSPSTLNTEAFF.

The chain employs TRBV12-3 or TRBV12-4 and TRBJ2-2; possible D gene TRBD1, 6 bases. The CDR3 loop spans 14 amino acids. Trimming removed 4 bases from V and 0 bases from J, with 6 bases in between. As DNA, the CDR3 is TGTGCCAGCAGTTGGACAGCGAACACCGGGGAGCTGTTTTTT. It yields the protein CASSWTANTGELFF.

The V gene is TRBV5-1, the J gene TRBJ2-5; D might be TRBD1 (5 bases). V shed 4 bases and J shed 7 bases, with 14 bases lying between them. The CDR3 spans 13 residues. Per the germline V gene, CDR1 is SGHRS and CDR2 is YFSETQ. The CDR3 loop reads CASSPRDLGTQYF. The CDR3 bases are TGCGCCAGCAGCCCCAGGGATCTTGGGACCCAGTACTTC. Complete variable domain (other parts from reference TRBV5-1 and TRBJ2-5): KAGVTQTPRYLIKTRGQQVTLSCSPISGHRSVSWYQQTPGQGLQFLFEYFSETQRNKGNFPGRFSGRQFSNSRSEMNVSTLELGDSALYLCASSPRDLGTQYFGPGTRLLVL.

The V gene is TRBV6-2 or TRBV6-3, the J gene TRBJ2-7, with D tentatively TRBD2 (6 bases). CDR1 is MNHEY, CDR2 SVGEGT, per germline. The CDR3 runs to 12 residues. Trimming stripped 6 bases from V and 3 bases from J, with 9 bases between. CDR3 region: CASRSEGYEQYV. In DNA, the CDR3 is TGTGCCAGCAGATCGGAGGGCTACGAGCAGTACGTC.

This clonotype was detected a few times. V usage is TRBV7-2 and J usage is TRBJ1-3; D call uncertain. Trimming shortened V by 3 bases and J by 4 bases, and 10 bases separated the two germline ends. Germline V gives CDR1 SGHTA, CDR2 FQGNSA. The CDR3 has 14 amino acids. The DNA of the CDR3 is TGTGCCAGCAGCTTCTCGGTAACCGGAAACACCATATATTTT. Protein sequence: CASSFSVTGNTIYF.

The J gene is TRBJ2-5, the V gene TRBV5-6, with D maybe TRBD1 (5 bases). V was clipped by 3 bases and J by 2 bases, with 8 bases between them. This CDR3 comprises 13 residues. Germline-derived CDR1 and CDR2 are SGHDT and YYEEEE. CDR3 sequence reads: CASSSGHQETQYF. In nucleotides, the CDR3 is TGTGCCAGCAGCTCAGGACATCAAGAGACCCAGTACTTC.

The V gene is TRBV2, the J gene TRBJ2-3; TRBD2 aligns across 12 bases. This CDR3 is built from 17 residues. Germline CDR1 reads SNHLY; CDR2 reads FYNNEI. Germline trimming cut 1 base from V and 9 bases from J; bases unmatched to any gene: 11. The CDR3: CASSEGLAGARWDTQYF. CDR3 nucleotide sequence: TGTGCCAGCAGTGAAGGACTAGCGGGGGCCCGATGGGACACGCAGTATTTT. Filled out from reference TRBV2 and TRBJ2-3, the complete variable domain reads EPEVTQTPSHQVTQMGQEVILRCVPISNHLYFYWYRQILGQKVEFLVSFYNNEISEKSEIFDDQFSVERPDGSNFTLKIRSTKLEDSAMYFCASSEGLAGARWDTQYFGPGTRLTVL.

With regard to this clonotype: A read error may produce the germline difference seen at one junction end. V and J are TRBV23-1 and TRBJ2-1, with 8 bases that match TRBD1. TRBV23-1 is filed as an ORF, its function uncertain. This CDR3 contains 11 residues. The CDR3 region is CASSLRQGNLF. The CDR3 bases are TGCGCCAGCAGTCTTCGACAGGGGAACCTCTTC.

The chain combines TRBV6-5 with TRBJ2-1, with D unresolved. The length of the CDR3 is 15 residues. Trimming removed 5 bases at V and 7 bases at J, with 18 bases between. Germline CDR1 and CDR2: MNHEY and SVGAGI. The CDR3 nucleotides are TGTGCCAGCAGTCATAGCCTCCCGCGAGGTAATGAGCAGTTCTTC. Amino acid sequence: CASSHSLPRGNEQFF.

Only a few counts were recorded for this clonotype. The chain carries TRBV6-2 or TRBV6-3 and TRBJ2-5; no clear D gene. Germline CDR1 is MNHEY and CDR2 is SVGEGT. The CDR3 extends over 14 amino acids. Trimming cost V 5 bases and J 2 bases, with 12 bases left between them. CDR3 sequence: CASSPLTDQETQYF. In nucleotides, the CDR3 is TGTGCCAGCAGTCCCCTGACGGATCAAGAGACCCAGTACTTC.

This clonotype was seen repeatedly, ten times or more. The chain uses TRBV20-1 and TRBJ2-1; tentative D call: TRBD1 (6 bases). Germline V gene sequence: CDR1 DFQATT, CDR2 SNEGSKA (reference sequence). The CDR3 spans 15 residues. Trimming pared 0 bases from V and 2 bases from J, leaving 11 bases between. The CDR3 DNA reads as TGCAGTGCTAGAGATCAGGGACAAGCCTACAATGAGCAGTTCTTC. This gives the protein CSARDQGQAYNEQFF.

A few counts support this clonotype. The chain employs TRBV6-5 and TRBJ2-7, with 11 bases matching TRBD1. Germline V gene sequence: CDR1 MNHEY, CDR2 SVGAGI. Losses at the gene ends were 2 bases for V and 3 bases for J; bases not matched to a gene: 0. The CDR3 runs to 14 residues. CDR3 loop: CASSYGTGGYEQYF. CDR3 DNA sequence: TGTGCCAGCAGTTACGGGACAGGGGGCTACGAGCAGTACTTC.

CDR3 residues: CSARAETQYF. The CDR3 bases are TGCAGTGCTAGAGCCGAGACCCAGTACTTC. This chain links TRBV20-1 with TRBJ2-5; D ambiguous. V was cut by 1 base and J by 5 bases, with 2 bases left in between. Germline-derived CDR1 and CDR2 are DFQATT and SNEGSKA (reference sequence). This CDR3 has 10 residues.

The chain carries TRBV5-4 and TRBJ2-3; 7 nucleotides line up with TRBD2. The CDR3 extends over 16 amino acids. The trim removed 4 bases at V and 0 bases at J, leaving 8 bases unmatched. Per germline, CDR1 SGHNT and CDR2 YYREEE (reference sequence). CDR3 coding DNA: TGTGCCAGCAGCCGGCCCCAGCGGGGTAGCACAGATACGCAGTATTTT. Amino acids: CASSRPQRGSTDTQYF.

At least ten counts were recorded for this clonotype. The V and J genes are TRBV15 and TRBJ2-5; 13 nucleotides line up with TRBD2. J lost 4 bases, V lost 1 base, and 0 bases had no gene match. The CDR3 has 15 residues. Looked up from germline, CDR1 is LNHNV and CDR2 is YYDKDF (reference sequence). The CDR3 region has the DNA TGTGCCACCAGCAGAGGGACTAGCGGGGGAGAGACCCAGTACTTC. It translates to CATSRGTSGGETQYF.

This clonotype was detected a few times. This sequence joins TRBV7-3 and TRBJ1-3; D not resolved. Deletions cut 5 bases from V and 8 bases from J, with 13 bases between. This CDR3 comprises 13 residues. CDR1 is SGHTA, CDR2 FQGTGA, per germline. The CDR3 DNA sequence: TGTGCCAGCAGCCCAACCCTAGCCGACACCATATATTTT. Translating it yields CASSPTLADTIYF.

This clonotype was detected a few times. The chain is built from TRBV11-2 and TRBJ2-2, with 11 bases that match TRBD2. Losses at the gene ends were 2 bases for V and 4 bases for J; bases not matched to a gene: 9. CDR1 is SGHAT and CDR2 is FQNNGV in the germline V gene. CDR3 size: 18 residues. The CDR3 DNA reads TGTGCCAGCAGCTTACATGGTGTAGCGGGGGGGATCACCGGGGAGCTGTTTTTT. Translation: CASSLHGVAGGITGELFF.

This clonotype has only a few counts. The chain combines TRBV6-5 with TRBJ1-1; 10 bases align to TRBD1. Trimming removed 6 bases from V and 5 bases from J; junction bases left unmatched: 6. The V gene's germline CDR1 is MNHEY and CDR2 SVGAGI. The CDR3 has 14 residues. CDR3 sequence (DNA): TGTGCCAGCAGCAGACAGGGGGCCATTACTGAAGCTTTCTTT. This translates into CASSRQGAITEAFF.

In this sample, this clonotype turned up many times. The V and J genes are TRBV4-3 and TRBJ2-1; 9 positions match TRBD1. Trimming removed 5 bases from V and 12 bases from J; junction bases left unmatched: 5. The CDR3 contains 12 residues. Germline V lookup: CDR1 LGHNA, CDR2 YSLEER. The CDR3, as DNA: TGCGCCAGCAGCTCGCACAGGGGGCGGCAGTTCTTC. Translating gives CASSSHRGRQFF.

This clonotype showed up just a few times. The rearrangement links TRBV24-1 to TRBJ1-1; D may be TRBD1 (5 bases). This CDR3 has 13 residues. Germline V CDR1 and CDR2: KGHDR, SFDVKD. The ends were cut back, 5 bases at V and 1 base at J, with 7 bases in the middle. CDR3 DNA sequence: TGTGCCACCAGTGCAGGGCCGAACACTGAAGCTTTCTTT. It yields the protein CATSAGPNTEAFF.

This clonotype has just a few counts. The rearrangement uses TRBV20-1 and TRBJ2-1; TRBD2 matches at 14 bases. The CDR3 is made up of 15 amino acids. Looked up from germline, CDR1 is DFQATT and CDR2 is SNEGSKA (reference sequence). V was pared by 2 bases and J by 14 bases, with 11 bases of the junction left unmatched. The CDR3 loop is CSARIATSGGGLEFF. In nucleotides, the CDR3 is TGCAGTGCTAGAATCGCGACTAGCGGGGGGGGGCTGGAGTTCTTC.